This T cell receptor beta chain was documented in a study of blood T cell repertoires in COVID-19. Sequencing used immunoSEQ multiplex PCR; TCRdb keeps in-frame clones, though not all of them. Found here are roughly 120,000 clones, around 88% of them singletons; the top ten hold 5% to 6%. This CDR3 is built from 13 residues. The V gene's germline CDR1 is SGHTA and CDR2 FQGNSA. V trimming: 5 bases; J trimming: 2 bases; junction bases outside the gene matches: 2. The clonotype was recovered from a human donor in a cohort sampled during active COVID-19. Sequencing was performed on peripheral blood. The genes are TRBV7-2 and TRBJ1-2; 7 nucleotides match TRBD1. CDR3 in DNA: TGTGCCAGCAGCCCGACAGGGAACTATGGCTACACCTTC. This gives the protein CASSPTGNYGYTF.